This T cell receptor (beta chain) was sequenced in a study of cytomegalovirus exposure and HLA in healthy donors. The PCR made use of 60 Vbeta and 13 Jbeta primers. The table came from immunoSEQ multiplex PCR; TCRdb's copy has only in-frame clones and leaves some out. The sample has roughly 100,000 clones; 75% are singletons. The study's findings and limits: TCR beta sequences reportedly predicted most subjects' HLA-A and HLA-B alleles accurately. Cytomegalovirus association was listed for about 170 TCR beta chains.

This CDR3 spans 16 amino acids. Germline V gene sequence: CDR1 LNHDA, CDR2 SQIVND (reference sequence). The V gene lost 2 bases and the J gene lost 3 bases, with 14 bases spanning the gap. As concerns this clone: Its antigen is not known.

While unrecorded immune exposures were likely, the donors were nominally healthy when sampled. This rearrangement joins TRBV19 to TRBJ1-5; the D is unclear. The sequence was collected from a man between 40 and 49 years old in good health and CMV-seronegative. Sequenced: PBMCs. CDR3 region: CASSINLAGNNQPQHF. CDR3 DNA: TGTGCCAGTAGTATAAATCTGGCAGGTAACAATCAGCCCCAGCATTTT. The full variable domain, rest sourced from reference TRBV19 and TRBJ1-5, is DGGITQSPKYLFRKEGQNVTLSCEQNLNHDAMYWYRQDPGQGLRLIYYSQIVNDFQKGDIAEGYSVSREKKESFPLTVTSAQKNPTAFYLCASSINLAGNNQPQHFGDGTRLSIL.